The T cell receptor (beta chain) under discussion was sequenced for a study of vaccination and CD4 T cells after COVID-19. Study in general: The cells in question were stimulated using overlapping spike peptides derived from SARS-CoV-2, HCoV-NL63, HCoV-OC43 and HCoV-229E.

Study findings and constraints: Of the reactive clones in convalescent patients, a median approximately 89% showed up only post-vaccination. A nonsignificant rise from roughly 22 to 38 was seen in the median number of SARS-CoV-2-reactive clonotypes.

This clonotype was observed a handful of times. Its antigen is undetermined. Treatment in this sample: roughly ten-day PBMC culture with coronavirus spike peptide pools or control peptides (ViraFEST assay). The CDR3 sequence is 15 residues long. The germline V gene encodes CDR1 SGHVS and CDR2 FNYEAQ. Trimming shortened V by 5 bases and J by 5 bases, and 13 bases separated the two germline ends. Scientists ran DNA taken from cultured CD4+ T cells through the Oncomine TCR Beta short-read assay for sequencing. After culture, CD4+ T cells served as the source for genomic DNA extraction. TCRdb processed the PCR reads anew with MiXCR; each CDR3 protein has one entry. In the table there are more than 4,000 distinct CDR3 sequences, 20% to 25% of which are singletons.

This chain links TRBV7-6 with TRBJ1-6, with a weak D call TRBD1 (6 bases). The clonotype originates from a human donor who had recovered from COVID-19. The sequenced sample consisted of CD4+ T cells from blood, cultured in vitro. The CDR3 bases are TGTGCCAGCAGCGGTACAGGGTTTAATAATTCACCCCTCCACTTT. Translating gives CASSGTGFNNSPLHF.